This TCR beta chain was obtained from a study of CD8 T cells in ankylosing spondylitis (dated by TCRdb to the late 2010s). Turning to the overall study: The study set out to find disease-linked TCR variants by profiling T cell receptor beta repertoires in ankylosing spondylitis patients and healthy donors. Peripheral blood was sampled, and synovial fluid was also collected from ankylosing spondylitis patients. In total, the full study cohort was made up of 85 to 140 healthy donors and 25 to 30 ankylosing spondylitis patients. Overall results and qualifications from the work: Some TCR beta motif variants had previously been reported in synovial fluid and blood of reactive arthritis patients, which suggested common disease-initiation mechanisms. The disease-linked clones had a CD8+ phenotype and were found at relatively low frequencies in peripheral blood. Significant enrichment of the disease-linked clones was reported in matched synovial fluid samples from ankylosing spondylitis patients. A TCR beta motif made up of eight or nine highly homologous amino acid variants appeared to be characteristic of blood from ankylosing spondylitis patients.

This clonotype has a handful of counts. Which antigen it targets is not known. Within one base of it there is no much larger clone, and no base qualities were kept. The CDR3 has 20 amino acids, counting the end cysteine and phenylalanine. Here the CDR3 DNA is all that survives: 60 bases in frame from base 1. V was cut back by 0 bases and J by 0 bases, leaving a gap of 23 bases between them. In the germline V gene, CDR1 corresponds to SGDLS and CDR2 to YYNGEE. The reads were generated on an Illumina HiSeq 2500. Quantitative 5'-RACE with molecular barcodes was used to prepare TCR beta libraries. The paper's processing steps were these. To identify disease-linked TCR variants, a new computational method was used, one built on a probabilistic model of VDJ rearrangement. The raw public reads went through TCRdb reprocessing: fastp at Q25, MiXCR clone calling, in-frame beta chains kept. Duplicate CDR3 protein sequences are folded into a single record with the most common DNA and genes. The V and J calls were not made by the authors but by TCRdb's processing. The sample data list about 210,000 distinct CDR3 sequences, and about 6.7% of these were observed just once. The ten largest account for around 14% of the sample.

This receptor was identified in a male donor with ankylosing spondylitis. The chain uses TRBV9 and TRBJ2-3; the D gene assignment is ambiguous. The specimen sequenced was blood, either unsorted or a sorted T cell fraction (not recorded which). Here is the DNA: TGTGCCAGCAGCGTAGAGGTCTGGCAGGTGGATGAGTTTAGCACAGATACGCAGTATTTT. This is translated as CASSVEVWQVDEFSTDTQYF.